Presented here are 19 T cell receptor beta chains from one specimen sequenced in a study of patients and donors after allogeneic stem cell transplantation. TCRdb fed the RT-PCR reads into MiXCR, producing one record per CDR3 protein. The sample carries approximately 150,000 distinct CDR3 sequences, about 36% recorded once. Sequenced sample: blood, either unsorted or a sorted T cell fraction (not recorded which). The receptors were sampled from a human donor who was either an allogeneic HSCT recipient or a stem cell or donor lymphocyte infusion donor (not recorded which). It is not recorded whose cells these are; they may come from a transplant donor.

This clonotype was seen a few times. The genes are TRBV7-2 and TRBJ1-2; D remains unclear. The CDR3 extends over 15 amino acids. Germline-derived CDR1 and CDR2 are SGHTA and FQGNSA. V lost 5 bases and J 5 bases, leaving 18 bases between the germline ends. CDR3 DNA sequence: TGTGCCAGCAGCCCCCACCGGACTTTTTTTTATGGCTACACCTTC. Translation gives CASSPHRTFFYGYTF.

The chain employs TRBV27 and TRBJ1-5; no definite D call. CDR3 length equals 13 residues. CDR1 MNHEY and CDR2 SMNVEV come from the germline V gene (reference sequence). V was cut by 5 bases and J by 7 bases, with 12 bases left in between. CDR3 residues: CASSGTVWQPQHF. DNA of the CDR3: TGTGCCAGCAGTGGTACAGTCTGGCAGCCCCAGCATTTT.

The rearrangement uses TRBV12-3 or TRBV12-4 and TRBJ1-5; D unclear. V lost 7 bases, J lost 3 bases, and 4 bases lay in between. This CDR3 has 11 residues. CDR3 sequence (DNA): TGTGCCAGCACTCTCAATCAGCCCCAGCATTTT. It specifies CASTLNQPQHF.

The chain uses TRBV9 and TRBJ1-1; D may be TRBD1 (5 bases). CDR3 size: 12 residues. The germline V gene has CDR1 SGDLS and CDR2 YYNGEE. V lost 3 bases to trimming and J lost 8 bases, with 11 bases between them. The CDR3 sequence: CASSGGTPEAFF. CDR3 nucleotides: TGTGCCAGCAGCGGCGGGACGCCCGAAGCTTTCTTT. Based on the CDR3 plus reference TRBV9 and TRBJ1-1, the full variable domain is DSGVTQTPKHLITATGQRVTLRCSPRSGDLSVYWYQQSLDQGLQFLIQYYNGEERAKGNILERFSAQQFPDLHSELNLSSLELGDSALYFCASSGGTPEAFFGQGTRLTVV.

This chain connects TRBV12-3 or TRBV12-4 to TRBJ2-5; no clear D gene. Trimming cost V 2 bases and J 2 bases, with 6 bases left between them. The CDR3 consists of 13 residues. The CDR3 DNA is TGTGCCAGCAGTTTATTCCCTCAAGAGACCCAGTACTTC. This codes for CASSLFPQETQYF.

The V gene is TRBV6-5, the J gene TRBJ2-2; D tentatively fits TRBD1 or TRBD2 (5 bases each). CDR3 length equals 14 residues. Trimming shortened V by 0 bases and J by 5 bases, and 7 bases separated the two germline ends. The germline V gene has CDR1 MNHEY and CDR2 SVGAGI. CDR3 sequence reads: CASSYSWGTGELFF. The CDR3 DNA reads as TGTGCCAGCAGTTACTCGTGGGGGACCGGGGAGCTGTTTTTT.

In this sample, this clonotype turned up a few times. This chain connects TRBV6-5 to TRBJ1-1, with TRBD1 matching 7 bases. Per germline, CDR1 MNHEY and CDR2 SVGAGI. The CDR3 spans 15 residues. The trim removed 2 bases at V and 4 bases at J, leaving 7 bases unmatched. The CDR3 DNA reads TGTGCCAGCAGTTACCCCCTCAGGGGGTTCACTGAAGCTTTCTTT. Its translation: CASSYPLRGFTEAFF.

This chain joins TRBV30 and TRBJ1-4; D call uncertain. Germline V lookup: CDR1 GTSNPN, CDR2 SVGIG (reference sequence). The ends were cut back, 4 bases at V and 6 bases at J, with 15 bases in the middle. This CDR3 has 14 amino acids. This CDR3 reads CAWTRIENYEKLFF. In nucleotides, the CDR3 is TGTGCCTGGACAAGGATTGAGAACTATGAAAAACTGTTTTTT.

This sequence joins TRBV29-1 and TRBJ1-5, with a tentative D call TRBD1 (5 bases). Germline V gene sequence: CDR1 SQVTM, CDR2 ANQGSEA. There are 13 residues in the CDR3. The V and J ends lost 7 bases and 5 bases respectively, with 15 bases between them. The chain's CDR3 is CSAGHPEDQPQHF. As DNA, the CDR3 is TGCAGCGCTGGACATCCTGAGGATCAGCCCCAGCATTTT. The complete variable domain, with remaining parts taken from reference TRBV29-1 and TRBJ1-5, reads SAVISQKPSRDICQRGTSLTIQCQVDSQVTMMFWYRQQPGQSLTLIATANQGSEATYESGFVIDKFPISRPNLTFSTLTVSNMSPEDSSIYLCSAGHPEDQPQHFGDGTRLSIL.

The chain has TRBV5-1 and TRBJ1-1; unclear D gene. The CDR3 sequence is 14 residues long. Germline CDR1 and CDR2: SGHRS and YFSETQ. The ends were cut back, 2 bases at V and 3 bases at J, with 11 bases in the middle. CDR3 protein: CASSFGKGDTEAFF. In DNA form, the CDR3 reads TGCGCCAGCAGCTTCGGAAAGGGTGACACTGAAGCTTTCTTT.

The chain employs TRBV5-6 and TRBJ1-5, with 8 bases aligning to TRBD1. The CDR3 is 14 residues long. Per the germline V gene, CDR1 is SGHDT and CDR2 is YYEEEE. V trimming: 2 bases; J trimming: 9 bases; junction bases outside the gene matches: 7. The CDR3 reads CASSLGQGLRPQHF. The DNA of the CDR3 is TGTGCCAGCAGCTTAGGACAGGGACTGAGGCCCCAGCATTTT.

The V call is TRBV4-3, the J call TRBJ1-2; D gene uncertain. This CDR3 is built from 16 residues. Between the trimmed V and J ends, which lost 2 bases and 0 bases, there was a span of 13 bases. Germline values: CDR1 LGHNA, CDR2 YSLEER. The CDR3 DNA reads TGCGCCAGCAGCCAATTGTCCTTACGGGCTAACTATGGCTACACCTTC. Amino acid sequence: CASSQLSLRANYGYTF.

A few counts support this clonotype. The chain joins TRBV4-3 to TRBJ2-1; D unclear. The germline V and J ends were trimmed by 0 bases and 9 bases, with 9 bases remaining between them. Germline loops: CDR1 LGHNA, CDR2 YSLEER. This CDR3 has 13 amino acids. Here the CDR3 reads CASSQDPELEQFF. DNA of the CDR3: TGCGCCAGCAGCCAAGATCCAGAGCTTGAGCAGTTCTTC.

V usage is TRBV10-3 and J usage is TRBJ1-1; 8 bases are shared with TRBD1. The CDR3 contains 15 residues. The V gene end was trimmed by 2 bases and the J gene end by 5 bases; junction bases not matched to a gene: 7. Germline CDR1 is ENHRY and CDR2 is SYGVKD. The CDR3 is CAISEDRQGITEAFF. CDR3 in DNA: TGTGCCATCAGTGAGGACCGACAGGGGATAACTGAAGCTTTCTTT.

In its sample, this clonotype was seen a few times. J is TRBJ2-3 and V is TRBV6-5, with 8 positions matching TRBD2. The V gene end was trimmed by 0 bases and the J gene end by 4 bases; junction bases not matched to a gene: 6. CDR3 length: 16 residues. Germline V gene lookup returns CDR1 MNHEY and CDR2 SVGAGI. The CDR3 reads CASSYSGTSFPDTQYF. CDR3 nucleotide sequence: TGTGCCAGCAGTTACTCAGGGACTAGTTTTCCAGATACGCAGTATTTT.

In its sample, this clonotype was seen a few times. The chain employs TRBV28 and TRBJ1-5; TRBD1 agrees at 7 bases. The CDR3 has 16 residues. Losses at the gene ends were 3 bases for V and 0 bases for J; bases not matched to a gene: 5. The germline V gene encodes CDR1 MDHEN and CDR2 SYDVKM. CDR3 sequence (DNA): TGTGCCAGCAGTTTCCTAAACAGGGGTAGCAATCAGCCCCAGCATTTT. Protein: CASSFLNRGSNQPQHF.

This clonotype was detected a few times. The rearrangement uses TRBV12-3 or TRBV12-4 and TRBJ1-2; no firm D call. This CDR3 has 13 amino acids. V was clipped by 0 bases and J by 8 bases, with 10 bases between them. The CDR3 loop is CASSLALGGGYTF. The CDR3, as DNA: TGTGCCAGCAGTTTAGCGCTCGGTGGGGGCTACACCTTC.

This chain uses TRBV7-9 with TRBJ1-5; D perhaps matches TRBD1 (5 bases). Between the trimmed V and J ends, which lost 4 bases and 1 base, there was a span of 8 bases. This CDR3 region has 14 residues. Looked up from germline, CDR1 is SEHNR and CDR2 is FQNEAQ (reference sequence). CDR3 nucleotide sequence: TGTGCCAGCAGCTCGTGGGACAGCAATCAGCCCCAGCATTTT. Translation gives CASSSWDSNQPQHF.

The gene calls are TRBV7-2 and TRBJ2-3, with 8 bases that match TRBD1. Trimming took 3 bases from V and 1 from J; bases not matched to a gene: 6. Germline V gives CDR1 SGHTA, CDR2 FQGNSA. The length of the CDR3 is 16 residues. CDR3 region: CASSFSLGQGTDTQYF. The DNA for the CDR3 is TGTGCCAGCAGCTTTTCTCTGGGACAGGGCACAGATACGCAGTATTTT.